The present TCR beta chain was sequenced within a study of cytomegalovirus exposure and HLA in healthy donors. On the study more broadly: In a later analysis, the roughly 120 validation repertoires were reported to have used the same platform as the 600 to 700 first-cohort repertoires. Study findings and constraints: According to a subsequent analysis, TCR clusters from the first cohort were inclined to appear together in the 90 to 150 validation repertoires. Cytomegalovirus association was assigned to about 150 TCR beta chains. Some public TCRs appeared in many individuals, while most sequences were rare.

TCRdb's copy holds only in-frame clones and misses some; the assay was immunoSEQ multiplex PCR. The sample carries 250,000 to 350,000 clones, 80% to 90% recorded once. Per the germline V gene, CDR1 is SGHTA and CDR2 is FQGNSA. V was trimmed by 3 bases and J by 6 bases, leaving 8 bases between them. The CDR3 spans 13 residues. This clone appeared many times. Its target is not known. The chain joins TRBV7-2 to TRBJ2-2, with a tentative D call TRBD1 (5 bases). The sample comprised PBMCs. This TCR was recovered from a woman under 30 in good health and CMV-seronegative. As DNA, the CDR3 is TGTGCCAGCAGCTTCAGGGCCCCCGGGGAGCTGTTTTTT. It specifies CASSFRAPGELFF.